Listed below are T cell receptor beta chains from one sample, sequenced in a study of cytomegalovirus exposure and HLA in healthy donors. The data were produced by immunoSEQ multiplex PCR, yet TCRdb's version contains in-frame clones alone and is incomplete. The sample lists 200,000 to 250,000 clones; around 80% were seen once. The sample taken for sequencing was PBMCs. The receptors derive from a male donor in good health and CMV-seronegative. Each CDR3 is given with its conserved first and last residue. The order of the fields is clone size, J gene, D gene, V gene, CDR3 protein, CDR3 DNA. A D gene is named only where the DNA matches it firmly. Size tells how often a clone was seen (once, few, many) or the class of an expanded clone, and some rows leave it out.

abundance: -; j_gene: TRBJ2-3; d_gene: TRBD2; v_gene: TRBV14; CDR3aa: CASSQDLRQWTSPEYSTDTQYF; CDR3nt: TGTGCCAGCAGCCAAGATCTGCGACAGTGGACTAGCCCCGAGTACAGCACAGATACGCAGTATTTT
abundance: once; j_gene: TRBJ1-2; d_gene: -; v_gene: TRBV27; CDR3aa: CASSLSRGSRNDGYTF; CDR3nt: TGTGCCAGCAGTTTATCCCGTGGGAGCAGGAACGATGGCTACACCTTC
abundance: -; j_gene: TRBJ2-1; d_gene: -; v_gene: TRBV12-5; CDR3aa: CASGQGTEYNEQFF; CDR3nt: TGTGCTAGTGGTCAGGGGACGGAGTACAATGAGCAGTTCTTC
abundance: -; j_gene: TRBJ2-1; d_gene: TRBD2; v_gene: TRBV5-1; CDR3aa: CASRAAGGSSYNEQFF; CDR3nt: TGCGCCAGCAGAGCAGCGGGAGGATCATCCTACAATGAGCAGTTCTTC
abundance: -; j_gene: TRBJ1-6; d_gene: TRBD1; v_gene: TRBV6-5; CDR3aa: CASSYGTGRSSPLHF; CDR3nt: TGTGCCAGCAGTTACGGGACAGGGAGGTCCTCACCCCTCCACTTT
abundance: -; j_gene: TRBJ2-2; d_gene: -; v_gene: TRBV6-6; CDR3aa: CASRSSGWAGELFF; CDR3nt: TGTGCCAGCAGAAGCTCGGGGTGGGCCGGGGAGCTGTTTTTT
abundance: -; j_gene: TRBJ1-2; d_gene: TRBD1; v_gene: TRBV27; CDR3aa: CASSLNRGSGYTF; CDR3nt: TGTGCCAGCAGTCTAAACAGGGGAAGCGGCTACACCTTC
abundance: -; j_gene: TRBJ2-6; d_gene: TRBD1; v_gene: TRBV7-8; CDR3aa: CASSLEWDRGPPNSGANVLTF; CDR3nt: TGTGCCAGCAGCTTAGAATGGGACAGGGGGCCCCCCAACTCTGGGGCCAACGTCCTGACTTTC
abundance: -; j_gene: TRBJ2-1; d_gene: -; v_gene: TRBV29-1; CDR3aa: CSVVDSNNEQFF; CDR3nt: TGCAGCGTTGTGGACTCCAACAATGAGCAGTTCTTC
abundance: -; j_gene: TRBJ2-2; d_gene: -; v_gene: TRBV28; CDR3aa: CASQGGSRTGELFF; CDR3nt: TGTGCCAGCCAGGGGGGTAGTAGAACCGGGGAGCTGTTTTTT
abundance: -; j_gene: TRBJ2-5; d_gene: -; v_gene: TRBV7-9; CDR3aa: CASRRTVQETQYF; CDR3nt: TGTGCCAGCAGGCGGACTGTTCAAGAGACCCAGTACTTC
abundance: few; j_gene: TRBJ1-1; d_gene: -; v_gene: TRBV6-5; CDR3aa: CASGTPIFNTEAFF; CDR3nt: TGTGCCTCCGGGACACCCATTTTTAACACTGAAGCTTTCTTT
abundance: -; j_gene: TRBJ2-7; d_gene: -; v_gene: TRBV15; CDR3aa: CATSRVKGWHEQYF; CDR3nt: TGTGCCACCAGCAGAGTAAAGGGGTGGCACGAGCAGTACTTC
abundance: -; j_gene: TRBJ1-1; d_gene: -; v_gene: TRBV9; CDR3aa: CASSSDIENTEAFF; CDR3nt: TGTGCCAGCAGCTCGGACATTGAGAACACTGAAGCTTTCTTT
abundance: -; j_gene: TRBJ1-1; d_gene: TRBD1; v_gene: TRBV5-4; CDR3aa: CASSSDIWTGGGVTEAFF; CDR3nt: TGTGCCAGCAGCTCGGACATATGGACAGGGGGCGGGGTGACTGAAGCTTTCTTT
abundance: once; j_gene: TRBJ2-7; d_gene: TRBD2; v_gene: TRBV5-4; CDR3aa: CASSAPQGGRAIEQYF; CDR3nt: TGTGCCAGCAGCGCACCCCAAGGCGGGAGGGCTATCGAGCAGTACTTC
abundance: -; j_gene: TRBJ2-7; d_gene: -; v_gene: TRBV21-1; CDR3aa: CASTSTSGLPYEQYF; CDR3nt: TGTGCCAGCACCTCGACTAGCGGACTACCCTACGAGCAGTACTTC
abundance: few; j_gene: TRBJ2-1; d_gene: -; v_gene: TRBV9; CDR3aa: CASSPVSLATYNEQFF; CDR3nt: TGTGCCAGCAGCCCCGTCTCCCTAGCGACCTACAATGAGCAGTTCTTC
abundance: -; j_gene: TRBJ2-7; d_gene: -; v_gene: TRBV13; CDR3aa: CASSGGTASSYEQYF; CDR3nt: TGTGCCAGCAGCGGGGGGACAGCCAGCTCCTACGAGCAGTACTTC
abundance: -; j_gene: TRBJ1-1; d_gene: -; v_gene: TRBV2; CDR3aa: CASSPGANTEAFF; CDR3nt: TGTGCCAGCAGTCCAGGGGCAAATACTGAAGCTTTCTTT
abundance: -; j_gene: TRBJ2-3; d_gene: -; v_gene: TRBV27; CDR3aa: CASSFFQLRDTQYF; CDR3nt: TGTGCCAGCAGTTTTTTCCAGTTGCGGGATACGCAGTATTTT
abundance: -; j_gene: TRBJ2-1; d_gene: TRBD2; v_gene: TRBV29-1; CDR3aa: CSVGQTSGVYNEQFF; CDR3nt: TGCAGCGTTGGTCAGACTAGCGGGGTTTACAATGAGCAGTTCTTC
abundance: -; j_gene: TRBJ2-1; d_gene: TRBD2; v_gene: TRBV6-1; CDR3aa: CASCEAGGPYNEQFF; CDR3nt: TGTGCCAGCTGTGAAGCGGGAGGGCCCTACAATGAGCAGTTCTTC
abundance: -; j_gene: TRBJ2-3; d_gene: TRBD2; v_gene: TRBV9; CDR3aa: CASSVGTSGTDTQYF; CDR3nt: TGTGCCAGCAGCGTAGGGACTAGCGGCACAGATACGCAGTATTTT
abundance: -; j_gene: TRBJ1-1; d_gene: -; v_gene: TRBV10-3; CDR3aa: CAISYRASNTEAFF; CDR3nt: TGTGCCATCAGTTACAGGGCCTCGAACACTGAAGCTTTCTTT
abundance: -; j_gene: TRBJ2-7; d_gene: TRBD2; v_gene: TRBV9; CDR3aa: CASSVGSSGGYEQYF; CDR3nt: TGTGCCAGCAGCGTAGGGTCTAGCGGGGGCTACGAGCAGTACTTC
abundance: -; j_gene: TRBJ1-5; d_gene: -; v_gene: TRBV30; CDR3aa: CAWSAGTNNQPQHF; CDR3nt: TGTGCCTGGAGTGCCGGGACAAACAATCAGCCCCAGCATTTT
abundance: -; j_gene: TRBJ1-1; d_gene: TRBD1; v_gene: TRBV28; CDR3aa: CASSETGVVKNTEAFF; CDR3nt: TGTGCCAGCAGCGAAACAGGGGTGGTAAAAAACACTGAAGCTTTCTTT
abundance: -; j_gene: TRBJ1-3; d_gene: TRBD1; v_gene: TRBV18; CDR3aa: CASSPRPGTVIGNTIYF; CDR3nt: TGTGCCAGCTCACCACGACCCGGGACAGTAATAGGAAACACCATATATTTT
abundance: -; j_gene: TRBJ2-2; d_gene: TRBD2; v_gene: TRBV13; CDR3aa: CASSLRLAGVVTGELFF; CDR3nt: TGTGCCAGCAGCTTACGACTAGCGGGAGTAGTCACCGGGGAGCTGTTTTTT
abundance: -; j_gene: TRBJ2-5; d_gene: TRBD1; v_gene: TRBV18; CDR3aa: CASSPQLGQAETQYF; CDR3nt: TGTGCCAGCTCACCACAATTGGGACAGGCGGAGACCCAGTACTTC
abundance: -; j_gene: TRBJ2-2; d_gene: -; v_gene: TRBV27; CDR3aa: CASGGLLNTGELFF; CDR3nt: TGTGCCAGCGGTGGACTGTTGAACACCGGGGAGCTGTTTTTT
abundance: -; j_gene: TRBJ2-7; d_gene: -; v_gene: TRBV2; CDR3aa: CASRYGVSYEQYF; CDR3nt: TGTGCCAGCAGGTACGGGGTCTCCTACGAGCAGTACTTC
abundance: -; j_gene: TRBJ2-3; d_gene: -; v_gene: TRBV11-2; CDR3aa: CASSFTKILTDTQYF; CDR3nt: TGTGCCAGCAGCTTTACTAAGATACTCACAGATACGCAGTATTTT
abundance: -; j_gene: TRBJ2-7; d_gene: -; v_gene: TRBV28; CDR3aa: CATLYRSSYEQYF; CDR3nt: TGTGCCACTCTTTATCGGAGCTCCTACGAGCAGTACTTC
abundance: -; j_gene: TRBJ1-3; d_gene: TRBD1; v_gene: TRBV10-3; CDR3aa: CAINRDRGQPVGGNTIYF; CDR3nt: TGTGCCATCAACCGGGACAGGGGGCAGCCGGTGGGTGGAAACACCATATATTTT
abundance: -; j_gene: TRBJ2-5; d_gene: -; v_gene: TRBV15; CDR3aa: CATSRDEMETQYF; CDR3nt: TGTGCCACCAGCAGAGATGAGATGGAGACCCAGTACTTC